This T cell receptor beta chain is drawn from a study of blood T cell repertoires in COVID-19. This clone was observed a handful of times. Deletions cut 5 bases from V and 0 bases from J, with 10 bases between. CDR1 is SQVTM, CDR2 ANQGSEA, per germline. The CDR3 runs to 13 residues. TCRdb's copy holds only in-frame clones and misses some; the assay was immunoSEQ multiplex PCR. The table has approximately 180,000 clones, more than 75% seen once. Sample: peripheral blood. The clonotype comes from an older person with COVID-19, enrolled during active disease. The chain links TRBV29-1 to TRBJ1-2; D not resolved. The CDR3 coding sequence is TGCAGCGTTCCAGCGATATCTAACTATGGCTACACCTTC. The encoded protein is CSVPAISNYGYTF.